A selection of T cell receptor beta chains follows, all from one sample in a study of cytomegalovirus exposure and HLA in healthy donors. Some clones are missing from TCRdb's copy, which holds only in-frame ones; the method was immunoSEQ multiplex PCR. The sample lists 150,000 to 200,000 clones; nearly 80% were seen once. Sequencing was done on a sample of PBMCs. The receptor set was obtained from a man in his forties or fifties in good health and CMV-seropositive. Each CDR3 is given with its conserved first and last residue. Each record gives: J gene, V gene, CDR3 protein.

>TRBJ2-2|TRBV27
CASSLGRAAGELFF
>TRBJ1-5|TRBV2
CASRGRAGQPQHF
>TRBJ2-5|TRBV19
CASMPSGSVVETQYF
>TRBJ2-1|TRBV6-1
CASSPLAGGEQFF
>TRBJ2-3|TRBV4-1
CASSQASRSAQYF
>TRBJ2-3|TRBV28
CASSLARASLTDTQYF
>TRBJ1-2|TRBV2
CASRGRTGGYGYTF
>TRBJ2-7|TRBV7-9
CASSLASGEQYF
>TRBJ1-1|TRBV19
CASSIVGTVAEAFF
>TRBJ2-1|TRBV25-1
CASSEWIAGSYNEQFF
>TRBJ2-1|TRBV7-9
CASSLPGQTYNEQFF
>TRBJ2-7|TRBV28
CASKQGTAYEQYF
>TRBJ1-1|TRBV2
CASSAALPEAFF
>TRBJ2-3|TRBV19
CASTPPGQTDTQYF
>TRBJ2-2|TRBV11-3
CASSFPGVAGTTGELFF
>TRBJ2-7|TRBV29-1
CSVEGTSYEQYF
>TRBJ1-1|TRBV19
CASSSPVMANTEAFF
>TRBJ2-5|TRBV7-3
CASSRGTGEETQYF
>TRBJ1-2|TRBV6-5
CASSPGTPNYGYTF
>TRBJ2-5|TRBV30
CAWSVGGSETQYF
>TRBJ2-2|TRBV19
CASSIAGGRTGELFF
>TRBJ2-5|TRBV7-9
CASSRLAGEETQYF
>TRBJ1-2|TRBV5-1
CASSAGAGGYTF
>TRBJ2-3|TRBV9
CASSGPGGTDTQYF
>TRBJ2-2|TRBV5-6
CASSQTSGTGELFF
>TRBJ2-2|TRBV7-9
CASSLDSNTGELFF
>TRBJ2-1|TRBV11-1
CASSPSPGQGAIEQFF
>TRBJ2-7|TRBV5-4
CASSLLTGGPHEQYF
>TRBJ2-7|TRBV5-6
CASRRGGLAFSYEQYF
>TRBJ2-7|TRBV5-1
CASSASGSFTYEQYF
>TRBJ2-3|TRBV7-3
CASSLRGKATDTQYF
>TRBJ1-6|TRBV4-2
CASSQAGQGRSYNSPLHF
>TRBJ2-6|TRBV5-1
CASSLFLSGANGLTF
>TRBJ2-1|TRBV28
CASSLPLAGHNEQFF
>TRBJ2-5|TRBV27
CASRTRTGTSGIKETQYF
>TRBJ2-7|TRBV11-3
CASSPTGSYEQYF
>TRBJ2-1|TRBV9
CASSPRTAGDEQFF
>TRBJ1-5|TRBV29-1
CSVRDWGNQPQHF
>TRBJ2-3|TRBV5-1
CASSSSSGSRADTQYF
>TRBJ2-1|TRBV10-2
CASSGGLLTRNEQFF
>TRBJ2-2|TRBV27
CASSLSRGGELFF
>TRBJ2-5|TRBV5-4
CASSLAGSGQETQYF
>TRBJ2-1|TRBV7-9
CASSKLVTQGDWYEQFF
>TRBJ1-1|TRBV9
CASSARGDTEAFF
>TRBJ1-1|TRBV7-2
CASSLGQATEAFF
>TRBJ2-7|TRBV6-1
CASSLGAVYEQYF
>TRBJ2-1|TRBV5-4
CASSQDSTRNEQFF
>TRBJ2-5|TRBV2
CASRGAGGPRETQYF